This TCR beta chain was recorded in a study of Graves' ophthalmopathy and Graves' hyperthyroidism. Whole-study findings and limits: Most expanded thyroid clonotypes above 0.001 frequency also appeared in blood.

CDR3 regions of TCR beta were amplified from RNA transcripts. HTBI primers were employed in first-round RT-PCR, then a second-round multiplex PCR followed. MiXCR, applied by TCRdb to the multiplex PCR reads, yields one record per CDR3 protein. The sample has about 400,000 distinct CDR3 sequences, approximately 15% seen once. It was from about 9.1 ml of fresh peripheral blood that the PBMCs came. V gave up 6 bases and J gave up 5 bases; unmatched junction bases: 3. This CDR3 is built from 12 residues. The V gene's germline CDR1 is MNHEY and CDR2 SVGEGT. This clonotype was observed many times. Its antigen is unknown.

The J gene is TRBJ1-1, the V gene TRBV6-2 or TRBV6-3; TRBD1 matches 7 bases. The sample consisted of peripheral blood. The receptor was isolated from a woman aged 18-29 years with stable Graves' hyperthyroidism. CDR3 in amino acids: CASRPGGTEAFF. Here the CDR3 DNA reads TGTGCCAGCAGGCCAGGGGGGACTGAAGCTTTCTTT.